Listed below are T cell receptor beta chains from one sample, sequenced in a study of blood T cell repertoires in COVID-19. Sequencing was performed with immunoSEQ multiplex PCR; in TCRdb, only in-frame clones are kept and a portion is missing. The sample records about 350,000 clones, roughly 86% being singletons. Sequences were obtained from peripheral blood. All receptors come from a young man with COVID-19, enrolled during active disease. Each CDR3 is given with its conserved first and last residue. D genes are given only for firm matches. Only some rows state a clone size, as once, few, many or a class for expanded clones.

>-|-|TRBV28|TRBJ2-7
CASTPVGGNIYEQYF
TGTGCCAGCACCCCTGTGGGGGGTAATATCTACGAGCAGTACTTC
>-|-|TRBV6-4|TRBJ2-1
CASSRELSYNEQFF
TGTGCCAGCAGTCGAGAGCTCTCCTACAATGAGCAGTTCTTC
>-|-|TRBV16|TRBJ1-1
CASSQLGAPLAFF
TGTGCCAGCAGCCAACTAGGGGCACCACTAGCTTTCTTT
>-|-|TRBV7-8|TRBJ1-6
CASSSSGTYNSPLHF
TGTGCCAGCAGCTCATCCGGGACTTATAATTCACCCCTCCACTTT
>-|-|TRBV7-8|TRBJ2-5
CASSLFVLQETQYF
TGTGCCAGCAGCTTATTTGTATTACAAGAGACCCAGTACTTC
>-|-|TRBV5-1|TRBJ2-1
CASSFTGNEQFF
TGCGCCAGCAGCTTTACAGGGAATGAGCAGTTCTTC
>TRBD2|once|TRBV7-2|TRBJ2-3
CASSLAPGLAGTSTDTQYF
TGTGCCAGCAGCTTAGCCCCGGGGCTAGCGGGGACAAGCACAGATACGCAGTATTTT
>TRBD1|-|TRBV7-6|TRBJ1-2
CASSSRPGQPIYGYTF
TGTGCCAGCAGCTCACGACCGGGACAGCCGATTTATGGCTACACCTTC
>TRBD2|-|TRBV9|TRBJ2-1
CASGSGTSNHEQFF
TGTGCCAGCGGATCCGGGACTAGCAACCATGAGCAGTTCTTC
>-|-|TRBV12-3/TRBV12-4|TRBJ1-1
CAILPESNTEAFF
TGTGCCATCCTGCCAGAATCGAACACTGAAGCTTTCTTT
>TRBD1|-|TRBV27|TRBJ1-6
CASRGQGSLGGNSPLHF
TGTGCCAGCAGGGGACAGGGGTCGCTTGGGGGTAATTCACCCCTCCACTTT
>TRBD2|-|TRBV28|TRBJ2-7
CASSLIPGLVRHEQYF
TGTGCCAGCAGTTTAATACCCGGACTAGTGCGACACGAGCAGTACTTC
>-|-|TRBV11-3|TRBJ2-3
CASSLGAITDTQYF
TGTGCCAGCAGCTTAGGGGCTATCACAGATACGCAGTATTTT
>-|few|TRBV4-3|TRBJ1-2
CASSQDRGGSYGYTF
TGCGCCAGCAGCCAAGATAGGGGGGGCAGCTATGGCTACACCTTC
>-|many|TRBV28|TRBJ2-5
CASSSPQGSQETQYF
TGTGCCAGCAGCTCTCCTCAGGGTAGTCAAGAGACCCAGTACTTC
>-|once|TRBV6-4|TRBJ1-2
CASSVDGGYGYTF
TGTGCCAGCAGTGTGGACGGAGGCTATGGCTACACCTTC
>-|-|TRBV7-2|TRBJ1-1
CASSLRHQNTEAFF
TGTGCCAGCAGCTTGCGACACCAAAACACTGAAGCTTTCTTT
>TRBD1|-|TRBV18|TRBJ2-6
CASSGQGVSGANVLTF
TGTGCCAGCTCAGGACAGGGGGTCTCTGGGGCCAACGTCCTGACTTTC
>-|-|TRBV28|TRBJ2-7
CASSNLYRPEPYEQYF
TGTGCCAGCAGTAACTTGTATCGCCCCGAACCCTACGAGCAGTACTTC
>-|-|TRBV21-1|TRBJ1-4
CASSPSTGCLRSPVNEKLFF
TGTGCCAGCAGCCCTTCAACCGGGTGCCTCCGATCGCCCGTTAATGAAAAACTGTTTTTT
>-|-|TRBV5-1|TRBJ2-3
CASSFVVSDTQYF
TGCGCCAGCAGCTTTGTAGTTTCAGATACGCAGTATTTT
>TRBD2|many|TRBV5-1|TRBJ2-5
CASNPLAGGQETQYF
TGCGCCAGCAACCCCTTGGCGGGGGGCCAAGAGACCCAGTACTTC
>-|-|TRBV5-6|TRBJ2-5
CASSLVSGGQETQYF
TGTGCCAGCAGCTTGGTGTCAGGGGGGCAAGAGACCCAGTACTTC
>TRBD2|-|TRBV11-3|TRBJ2-7
CASSPGTSGYEQYF
TGTGCCAGCAGCCCTGGGACTAGCGGCTACGAGCAGTACTTC
>TRBD2|-|TRBV19|TRBJ2-3
CASSDLTGTSGRLDTQYF
TGTGCCAGTAGCGACCTAACCGGGACTAGCGGGAGACTAGATACGCAGTATTTT
>TRBD1|-|TRBV30|TRBJ1-4
CAWSVSRTGSRVDEKLFF
TGTGCCTGGAGTGTATCCCGGACAGGCTCCCGGGTAGATGAAAAACTGTTTTTT
>TRBD1|few|TRBV9|TRBJ1-5
CASSHLGGRQGTNSNQPQHF
TGTGCCAGCAGCCACCTCGGGGGCAGACAGGGGACTAATAGCAATCAGCCCCAGCATTTT
>-|-|TRBV7-2|TRBJ2-7
CASNGQNSYEQYF
TGTGCCAGCAACGGACAGAACTCCTACGAGCAGTACTTC
>-|-|TRBV27|TRBJ2-1
CASSVLQVAEQFF
TGTGCCAGCAGTGTACTACAGGTTGCTGAGCAGTTCTTC
>-|-|TRBV5-4|TRBJ1-2
CASSYLGQLYGYTF
TGTGCCAGCAGCTACCTGGGGCAGCTCTATGGCTACACCTTC
>TRBD2|-|TRBV12-3/TRBV12-4|TRBJ2-1
CASSFDGRAKEFF
TGTGCCAGCAGTTTCGACGGGAGGGCCAAAGAGTTCTTC
>TRBD2|-|TRBV30|TRBJ2-6
CAWSAGLAGANVLTF
TGTGCCTGGAGTGCGGGACTAGCTGGGGCCAACGTCCTGACTTTC
>TRBD1|-|TRBV13|TRBJ1-2
CASTRRDRVPYGYTF
TGTGCCAGCACCAGAAGAGACAGGGTCCCTTATGGCTACACCTTC
>TRBD1|-|TRBV18|TRBJ2-7
CASSPPPEEQGVLYEQYF
TGTGCCAGCTCACCACCGCCAGAAGAACAGGGGGTCCTCTACGAGCAGTACTTC
>-|-|TRBV28|TRBJ1-2
CASRTETGSNYGYTF
TGTGCCAGCCGAACAGAAACAGGGTCTAACTATGGCTACACCTTC
>TRBD1|-|TRBV10-3|TRBJ1-1
CAISEWTGGYTEAFF
TGTGCCATCAGTGAGTGGACAGGGGGTTACACTGAAGCTTTCTTT
>-|many|TRBV7-2|TRBJ2-3
CASSLGTPRTDTQYF
TGTGCCAGCAGCTTAGGTACTCCCCGGACAGATACGCAGTATTTT
>-|-|TRBV6-5|TRBJ1-5
CASNKTPSQPQHF
TGTGCCAGCAATAAGACCCCTAGTCAGCCCCAGCATTTT
>-|many|TRBV5-4|TRBJ1-2
CASSLNGRGLNYGYTF
TGTGCCAGCAGCTTGAACGGAAGGGGACTAAACTATGGCTACACCTTC
>-|-|TRBV27|TRBJ1-1
CASSLSGDTEAFF
TGTGCCAGCAGTTTATCAGGGGACACTGAAGCTTTCTTT
>TRBD1|-|TRBV28|TRBJ1-2
CAIRTGGVGGYTF
TGTGCCATCAGAACAGGGGGCGTAGGTGGCTACACCTTC
>TRBD1|-|TRBV28|TRBJ1-2
CASRDRAWYGYTF
TGTGCCAGCAGGGACAGGGCATGGTATGGCTACACCTTC
>-|-|TRBV10-3|TRBJ2-5
CAISVGVQETQYF
TGTGCCATCAGTGTCGGAGTGCAAGAGACCCAGTACTTC
>TRBD1|-|TRBV10-3|TRBJ2-7
CAIGQGAIYEQYF
TGTGCCATCGGACAGGGGGCCATCTACGAGCAGTACTTC
>-|-|TRBV4-1|TRBJ1-1
CASSQEGNRDTEAFF
TGCGCCAGCAGCCAGGAAGGGAACAGGGACACTGAAGCTTTCTTT
>TRBD2|-|TRBV27|TRBJ2-3
CASSLVGSLAGADTQYF
TGTGCCAGCAGTTTGGTCGGCAGCCTAGCGGGGGCCGATACGCAGTATTTT
>-|-|TRBV24-1|TRBJ2-1
CATSSGARGEQFF
TGTGCCACCAGCTCCGGGGCCAGGGGTGAGCAGTTCTTC
>TRBD2|once|TRBV9|TRBJ2-5
CASSAWGGSSSSETQYF
TGTGCCAGCAGCGCTTGGGGCGGGAGCTCTTCCTCAGAGACCCAGTACTTC
>TRBD2|-|TRBV7-6|TRBJ2-3
CASSPSGLAGATDTQYF
TGTGCCAGCAGCCCATCCGGACTAGCGGGAGCTACAGATACGCAGTATTTT
>-|-|TRBV11-1|TRBJ2-1
CASSLDLRNLQFF
TGTGCCAGCAGCTTAGATCTCAGGAACCTGCAGTTCTTC
>-|-|TRBV29-1|TRBJ1-5
CSVGRGSNQPQHF
TGCAGCGTTGGGCGGGGGAGCAATCAGCCCCAGCATTTT
>TRBD1|-|TRBV19|TRBJ2-2
CAIGRGGVDTGELFF
TGTGCCATAGGGAGAGGGGGCGTAGACACCGGGGAGCTGTTTTTT
>TRBD1|-|TRBV11-2|TRBJ2-7
CASSPGQGPIYEQYF
TGTGCCAGCAGCCCAGGACAGGGTCCCATATACGAGCAGTACTTC
>-|-|TRBV6-2/TRBV6-3|TRBJ2-1
CASSYGLEVNEQFF
TGTGCCAGCAGTTACGGTTTGGAGGTCAATGAGCAGTTCTTC
>-|-|TRBV5-4|TRBJ1-2
CASSPPPGVSYGYTF
TGTGCCAGCAGCCCCCCGCCAGGGGTAAGCTATGGCTACACCTTC
>-|-|TRBV5-1|TRBJ2-7
CASSSDYIESYEQYF
TGCGCCAGCAGCTCCGACTATATCGAAAGCTACGAGCAGTACTTC
>-|-|TRBV10-3|TRBJ2-7
CAIRQSYEQYF
TGTGCCATCAGACAGTCCTACGAGCAGTACTTC
>-|-|TRBV18|TRBJ2-7
CASSPRNGFSSYEQYF
TGTGCCAGCTCACCCAGGAACGGTTTTAGCTCCTACGAGCAGTACTTC
>TRBD2|-|TRBV19|TRBJ2-5
CASSFGLAETQYF
TGTGCCAGTAGTTTCGGACTAGCGGAGACCCAGTACTTC
>-|-|TRBV14|TRBJ2-1
CASSQGDLGTYNEQFF
TGTGCCAGCAGCCAAGGAGATCTGGGGACTTACAATGAGCAGTTCTTC